Each of the 28 T cell receptor beta chains below was sequenced from the same sample in a study of blood T cell repertoires in COVID-19. Sequencing used immunoSEQ multiplex PCR; TCRdb keeps in-frame clones, though not all of them. Of about 260,000 clones in the sample, around 87% were seen once. The sequencing sample was made of peripheral blood. Receptor source: a woman aged 40 to 49 who had recovered from COVID-19.

This clone was seen repeatedly, ten times or more. The CDR3 loop reads CAIGQNNQPQHF. In DNA form, the CDR3 reads TGTGCCATCGGACAGAATAACCAGCCCCAGCATTTT. The V gene is TRBV10-3, the J gene TRBJ1-5, with D maybe TRBD1 (6 bases). The CDR3 is made up of 12 amino acids. In germline, CDR1 is ENHRY, CDR2 SYGVKD. Trimming cost V 8 bases and J 7 bases, with 12 bases left between them.

This chain uses TRBV30 with TRBJ1-4; D gene ambiguous. The length of the CDR3 is 12 residues. V was cut by 1 base and J by 3 bases, with 3 bases left in between. In germline, CDR1 is GTSNPN, CDR2 SVGIG (reference sequence). CDR3 nucleotides: TGTGCCTGGAGTGCGGCTAATGAAAAACTGTTTTTT. The encoded protein is CAWSAANEKLFF.

This clone was picked up a small number of times. V and J are TRBV18 and TRBJ1-5, with TRBD1 matching 9 bases. The CDR3 covers 14 residues. With V trimmed by 5 bases and J by 2 bases, 1 base remained unmatched. The germline V gene has CDR1 KGHSH and CDR2 LQKENI. CDR3 residues: CASSWTGGNQPQHF. In nucleotides, the CDR3 is TGTGCCAGCTCATGGACAGGGGGCAATCAGCCCCAGCATTTT.

The chain combines TRBV9 with TRBJ2-3; 11 bases are a match to TRBD2. The germline CDR1 and CDR2 sequences are SGDLS and YYNGEE. The V segment lost 4 bases and the J segment 5 bases; nucleotides outside the gene matches: 9. The CDR3 totals 16 residues. CDR3 protein: CASSPYSGGAGDTQYF. The CDR3 coding sequence is TGTGCCAGCAGCCCTTATAGCGGGGGGGCTGGAGATACGCAGTATTTT.

The J gene is TRBJ1-1, the V gene TRBV29-1; no firm D call. The germline gives CDR1 SQVTM, CDR2 ANQGSEA. The CDR3 is made up of 15 amino acids. V was clipped by 8 bases and J by 0 bases, with 19 bases between them. CDR3 region: CSFTRALEVNTEAFF. The CDR3 nucleotides are TGCAGCTTCACCCGTGCTCTAGAAGTGAACACTGAAGCTTTCTTT.

The chain carries TRBV4-2 and TRBJ2-3; D remains ambiguous. CDR1 LGHNA and CDR2 YNFKEQ come from the germline V gene. V gave up 0 bases and J gave up 1 base, with 11 bases separating them. This CDR3 is 16 amino acids long. Here the CDR3 reads CASSQEVGPGTDTQYF. As DNA, the CDR3 is TGTGCCAGCAGCCAAGAAGTGGGCCCCGGCACAGATACGCAGTATTTT.

The chain joins TRBV4-2 to TRBJ2-7; the match to TRBD2 covers 10 bases. The CDR3 runs 15 residues. Germline CDR1 LGHNA, CDR2 YNFKEQ. Germline trimming cut 5 bases from V and 4 bases from J; bases unmatched to any gene: 8. The CDR3, as DNA: TGTGCCAGCAGCTCTACAGCGGGGGGGAGGTACGAGCAGTACTTC. Encoded protein: CASSSTAGGRYEQYF.

The rearrangement links TRBV6-6 to TRBJ1-1; no reliable D call. V shed 2 bases and J shed 2 bases, with 9 bases lying between them. The germline gives CDR1 MNHNY, CDR2 SVGAGI (reference sequence). The CDR3 loop spans 14 amino acids. CDR3 DNA sequence: TGTGCCAGCAGTTACGGCGGGGAAAACACTGAAGCTTTCTTT. This gives the protein CASSYGGENTEAFF.

V and J are TRBV12-5 and TRBJ2-5, with D possibly matching TRBD2 (5 bases). The CDR3 covers 13 residues. Germline assignment: CDR1 LGHNT and CDR2 FRNRAP. V lost 3 bases, J lost 4 bases, and 9 bases lay in between. In DNA, the CDR3 is TGTGCTAGTGGTTTCCGAGCGGCAGAGACCCAGTACTTC. It specifies CASGFRAAETQYF.

This sequence joins TRBV5-1 and TRBJ1-3; maybe TRBD1 (5 bases). Germline-derived CDR1 and CDR2 are SGHRS and YFSETQ. With 4 bases removed from V and 4 bases from J, the gap between germline ends came to 18 bases. The CDR3 contains 16 residues. The CDR3 is CASSTLYRGSGNTIYF. The DNA for the CDR3 is TGCGCCAGCAGCACCCTGTATAGGGGTTCAGGAAACACCATATATTTT.

The rearrangement uses TRBV6-6 and TRBJ1-2; no clear D. This CDR3 contains 13 residues. Germline CDR1 and CDR2: MNHNY and SVGAGI (reference sequence). The V end was cut by 1 base, the J end by 8 bases, with 11 bases between. CDR3 amino acids: CASSYLASGGYTF. The CDR3, as DNA: TGTGCCAGCAGTTACTTGGCATCGGGAGGCTACACCTTC.

The chain combines TRBV6-5 with TRBJ1-6; 7 positions agree with TRBD1. Unmatched junction bases numbered 4, after V lost 7 bases and J lost 4 bases. This CDR3 is 14 amino acids long. Germline CDR1 is MNHEY and CDR2 is SVGAGI. The CDR3: CASNMDRYNSPLHF. The CDR3 nucleotides read TGTGCCAGCAATATGGACAGGTATAATTCACCCCTCCACTTT.

This clone has ten or more counts. This sequence joins TRBV10-3 and TRBJ1-2; 8 nucleotides agree with TRBD1. Per germline, CDR1 ENHRY and CDR2 SYGVKD. CDR3 length equals 15 residues. Trimming cost V 0 bases and J 7 bases; bases outside gene matches: 7. The CDR3 nucleotides read TGTGCCATCAGTGAGTCCAAGCAGGGGGCGATTGGCTACACCTTC. Amino acid sequence: CAISESKQGAIGYTF.

The rearrangement links TRBV27 to TRBJ1-2; D possibly corresponds to TRBD1 (5 bases). Germline loops: CDR1 MNHEY, CDR2 SMNVEV (reference sequence). The V and J ends lost 0 bases and 7 bases respectively, with 15 bases between them. CDR3 length: 15 amino acids. CDR3 DNA: TGTGCCAGCAGTTTATCTTACGGGGACTGGGGTGGCTACACCTTC. Its translation is CASSLSYGDWGGYTF.

J is TRBJ1-1 and V is TRBV28; D is perhaps TRBD1 (6 bases). V lost 5 bases and J 2 bases, leaving 15 bases between the germline ends. Germline CDR1 MDHEN, CDR2 SYDVKM. CDR3 size: 15 residues. The CDR3 here is CASSLPGQPNTEAFF. The CDR3, as DNA: TGTGCCAGCAGTCTACCCGGACAGCCCAACACTGAAGCTTTCTTT. Combining the CDR3 with reference TRBV28 and TRBJ1-1 gives the whole variable domain DVKVTQSSRYLVKRTGEKVFLECVQDMDHENMFWYRQDPGLGLRLIYFSYDVKMKEKGDIPEGYSVSREKKERFSLILESASTNQTSMYLCASSLPGQPNTEAFFGQGTRLTVV.

The chain recombines TRBV15 with TRBJ1-6; no definite D call. Germline CDR1 LNHNV, CDR2 YYDKDF (reference sequence). Trimming removed 0 bases from V and 8 bases from J, with 11 bases in between. CDR3 length equals 15 residues. DNA of the CDR3: TGTGCCACCAGCAGAGATCCCGTCGTAGATTCACCCCTCCACTTT. It specifies CATSRDPVVDSPLHF.

This clone was picked up a small number of times. The V gene is TRBV19, the J gene TRBJ1-2; D unclear. CDR3 size: 13 residues. Germline CDR1 reads LNHDA; CDR2 reads SQIVND (reference sequence). V was cut by 8 bases and J by 0 bases, with 10 bases left in between. CDR3 amino acids: CASGGGANYGYTF. The CDR3 DNA reads TGTGCCAGTGGAGGCGGAGCTAACTATGGCTACACCTTC.

J is TRBJ2-1 and V is TRBV15, with 7 bases matching TRBD2. Looked up from germline, CDR1 is LNHNV and CDR2 is YYDKDF (reference sequence). After removal of 1 base from V and 4 bases from J, the junction contained 4 bases not matched to a gene. CDR3 length equals 15 residues. As DNA, the CDR3 is TGTGCCACCAGCAGAGCCGCCGGGGGGTACAATGAGCAGTTCTTC. As protein: CATSRAAGGYNEQFF. Full variable domain (remainder filled in from reference TRBV15 and TRBJ2-1): DAMVIQNPRYQVTQFGKPVTLSCSQTLNHNVMYWYQQKSSQAPKLLFHYYDKDFNNEADTPDNFQSRRPNTSFCFLDIRSPGLGDTAMYLCATSRAAGGYNEQFFGPGTRLTVL.

The rearrangement links TRBV5-1 to TRBJ2-6; no reliable D call. CDR1 and CDR2 (germline): SGHRS, YFSETQ. This CDR3 is 16 amino acids long. Trimming took off 0 bases at V and 0 bases at J, with 7 bases between the two ends. The CDR3 DNA sequence: TGCGCCAGCAGCTTGGTTCCGTTCTCTGGGGCCAACGTCCTGACTTTC. Its translation: CASSLVPFSGANVLTF.

The V gene is TRBV3-1 (or the pseudogene TRBV3-2), the J gene TRBJ2-7; 7 bases map to TRBD1. J gave up 4 bases and V 1 base, and 4 bases lay outside the gene matches. The CDR3 runs 14 residues. CDR1 is LGHDT and CDR2 is YNNKEL in the germline V gene (reference sequence). The chain's CDR3 is CASSQADRLYEQYF. The CDR3 DNA follows: TGTGCCAGCAGCCAAGCGGACAGGTTATACGAGCAGTACTTC.

The chain employs TRBV6-1 and TRBJ2-4; tentative D call: TRBD1 (5 bases). There are 15 residues in the CDR3. Looked up from germline, CDR1 is MNHNS and CDR2 is SASEGT. Trimming removed 2 bases from V and 12 bases from J, with 20 bases in between. Here the CDR3 DNA reads TGTGCCAGCAGTGAACTGAGAAGGGGCCCTGGGGATCAGTACTTC. Translated: CASSELRRGPGDQYF.

This clone was detected once. The V call is TRBV21-1, the J call TRBJ1-1; TRBD1, as called in the table, went unchecked against the DNA. TRBV21-1 is assigned pseudogene status. The CDR3 has 14 residues. CDR3 residues: CASSKGQGSTEAFF. The DNA for the CDR3 is TGTGCCAGCAGCAAGGGGCAGGGGTCCACTGAAGCTTTCTTT.

The chain recombines TRBV6-6 with TRBJ2-7; D ambiguous. CDR1 and CDR2 (germline): MNHNY, SVGAGI (reference sequence). This CDR3 contains 12 residues. Between the trimmed V and J ends, which lost 6 bases and 0 bases, there was a span of 6 bases. The DNA for the CDR3 is TGTGCCAGCAGGATGAGCTCCTACGAGCAGTACTTC. It yields the protein CASRMSSYEQYF.

The chain uses TRBV21-1 and TRBJ2-3; the table's TRBD1 call for D was not verified on the DNA. TRBV21-1 is recorded as a pseudogene. CDR3 length equals 13 residues. CDR3 nucleotides: TGTGCCAGCAGCAACCCACAGGGCCGGCCCCGGGATTTT. Amino acid sequence: CASSNPQGRPRDF.

V usage is TRBV7-9 and J usage is TRBJ2-2; no firm D call. There are 13 residues in the CDR3. Germline CDR1 and CDR2: SEHNR and FQNEAQ (reference sequence). Trimming took 6 bases from V and 4 from J, leaving 9 bases between them. The CDR3 spells CASSHSGTGELFF. The CDR3 nucleotides are TGTGCCAGCAGTCACTCGGGCACCGGGGAGCTGTTTTTT.

This clone showed up just once. This rearrangement joins TRBV27 to TRBJ1-1; maybe TRBD1 (6 bases). Germline CDR1 and CDR2: MNHEY and SMNVEV (reference sequence). V shed 5 bases and J shed 3 bases, with 16 bases lying between them. The CDR3 is made up of 15 amino acids. CDR3 DNA: TGTGCCAGCAGTCTCGAACAGGGAAGGGACACTGAAGCTTTCTTT. Amino acid sequence: CASSLEQGRDTEAFF.

This clone was counted once. As DNA, the CDR3 is TGTGCCAGCTCACCGTCGGAGCCGAATGAGCAGTTCTTC. Amino acid sequence: CASSPSEPNEQFF. This sequence joins TRBV18 and TRBJ2-1; D gene ambiguous. The CDR3 is made up of 13 amino acids. Deletions cut 3 bases from V and 7 bases from J, with 10 bases between. Germline CDR1 KGHSH, CDR2 LQKENI.

The genes are TRBV3-1 (or the pseudogene TRBV3-2) and TRBJ1-2, with a tentative D call TRBD1 (6 bases). Trimming stripped 1 base from V and 5 bases from J, with 17 bases between. CDR1 is LGHDT and CDR2 is YNNKEL in the germline V gene (reference sequence). The CDR3 length is 16 residues. The CDR3 protein is CASSQVRAGARYGYTF. The CDR3 DNA reads TGTGCCAGCAGCCAAGTAAGGGCGGGGGCTCGGTATGGCTACACCTTC.